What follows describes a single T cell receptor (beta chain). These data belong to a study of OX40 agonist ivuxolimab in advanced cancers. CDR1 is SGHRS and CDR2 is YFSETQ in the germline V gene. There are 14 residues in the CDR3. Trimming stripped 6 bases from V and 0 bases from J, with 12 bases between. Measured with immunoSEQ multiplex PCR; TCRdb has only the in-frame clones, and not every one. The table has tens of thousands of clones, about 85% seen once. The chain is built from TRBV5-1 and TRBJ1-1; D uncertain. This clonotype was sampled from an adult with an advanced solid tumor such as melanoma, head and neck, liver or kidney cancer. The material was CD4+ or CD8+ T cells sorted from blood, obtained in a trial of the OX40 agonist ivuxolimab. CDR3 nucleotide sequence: TGCGCCAGCAACCCCGGCAGTATGAACACTGAAGCTTTCTTT. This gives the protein CASNPGSMNTEAFF. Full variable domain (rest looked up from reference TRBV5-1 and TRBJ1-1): KAGVTQTPRYLIKTRGQQVTLSCSPISGHRSVSWYQQTPGQGLQFLFEYFSETQRNKGNFPGRFSGRQFSNSRSEMNVSTLELGDSALYLCASNPGSMNTEAFFGQGTRLTVV.